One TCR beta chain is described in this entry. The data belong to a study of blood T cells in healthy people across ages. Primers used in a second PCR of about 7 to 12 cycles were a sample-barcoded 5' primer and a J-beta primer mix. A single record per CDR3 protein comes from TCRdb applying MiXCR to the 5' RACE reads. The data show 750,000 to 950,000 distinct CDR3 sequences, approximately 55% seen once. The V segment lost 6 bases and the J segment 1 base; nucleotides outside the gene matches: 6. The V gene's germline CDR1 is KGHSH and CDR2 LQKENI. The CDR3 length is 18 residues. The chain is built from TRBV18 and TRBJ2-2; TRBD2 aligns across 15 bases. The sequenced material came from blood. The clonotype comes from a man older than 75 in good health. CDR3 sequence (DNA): TGTGCCAGCTCGACCGGGACTAGCGGGAGGATGAACACCGGGGAGCTGTTTTTT. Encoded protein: CASSTGTSGRMNTGELFF.